Below, 3 T cell receptor beta chains from the same sample are listed, as sequenced in a study of blood T cell repertoires in COVID-19. Profiling relied on immunoSEQ multiplex PCR, and the TCRdb table lists in-frame clones only, not all of them. The data contain about 270,000 clones, nearly 90% of them seen just once; the ten biggest clones take up 0.8% to 1%. Sequenced sample: PBMCs or T cells enriched from blood (not recorded which). The receptors come from a young woman who had recovered from COVID-19.

This chain joins TRBV12-5 and TRBJ1-1, with a weak D call TRBD1 (6 bases). The V end was cut by 1 base, the J end by 3 bases, with 12 bases between. Germline V lookup: CDR1 LGHNT, CDR2 FRNRAP. This CDR3 region has 15 residues. In nucleotides, the CDR3 is TGTGCTAGTGGTTTGGCGTCCAGGGGCTACACTGAAGCTTTCTTT. Residues: CASGLASRGYTEAFF.

In DNA form, the CDR3 reads TGTGCCAGCAGGTCAGCAGGGGTCGGCACCATATATTTT. Translation: CASRSAGVGTIYF. The chain recombines TRBV6-5 with TRBJ1-3; D is possibly TRBD1 (6 bases). V lost 6 bases, J lost 9 bases, and 15 bases lay in between. The CDR3 covers 13 residues. The germline gives CDR1 MNHEY, CDR2 SVGAGI.

This rearrangement joins TRBV2 to TRBJ2-7, with a possible D match to TRBD2 (6 bases). The CDR3 has 10 residues. The germline CDR1 and CDR2 sequences are SNHLY and FYNNEI. Trimming shortened V by 8 bases and J by 6 bases, and 8 bases separated the two germline ends. In DNA form, the CDR3 reads TGTGCCAGCGGCGGGGCCGAGCAGTACTTC. This translates into CASGGAEQYF.